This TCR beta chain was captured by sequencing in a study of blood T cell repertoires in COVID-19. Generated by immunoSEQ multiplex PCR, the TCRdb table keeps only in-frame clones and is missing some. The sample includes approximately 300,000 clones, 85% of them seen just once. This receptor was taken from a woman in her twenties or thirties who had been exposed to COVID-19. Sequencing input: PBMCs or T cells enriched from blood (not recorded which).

This CDR3 is CASSGPKENRGIETQYF. CDR3 nucleotide sequence: TGTGCCAGCAGTGGTCCGAAAGAGAACAGGGGGATAGAGACCCAGTACTTC. The chain recombines TRBV6-1 with TRBJ2-5, with 8 nucleotides matching TRBD1. This CDR3 region has 17 residues. The junction had 14 bases not matched to a gene; V was cut back by 4 bases and J by 4 bases. CDR1 MNHNS and CDR2 SASEGT come from the germline V gene.